A single sample is the source of the 24 T cell receptor beta chains below, sequenced in a study of blood T cell repertoires in COVID-19. Assay: immunoSEQ multiplex PCR; the TCRdb copy retains only in-frame clones and omits some. The sample records around 380,000 clones, around 87% being singletons. What was sequenced was PBMCs or T cells enriched from blood (not recorded which). All receptors come from a man between 25 and 39 years old who had recovered from COVID-19.

The CDR3 loop is CASSFQGPDSPLHF. DNA for the CDR3: TGTGCCAGCAGCTTTCAGGGTCCTGATTCACCCCTCCACTTT. The chain has TRBV7-9 and TRBJ1-6, with D possibly being TRBD1 (5 bases). This CDR3 has 14 residues. Trimming removed 3 bases at V and 8 bases at J, with 11 bases between. Germline CDR1 and CDR2: SEHNR and FQNEAQ (reference sequence).

The CDR3 sequence: CAISEPGQVYGYTF. CDR3 bases: TGTGCCATCAGCGAGCCAGGACAGGTCTATGGCTACACCTTC. The genes are TRBV10-3 and TRBJ1-2; TRBD1 agrees at 7 bases. The V gene end was trimmed by 6 bases and the J gene end by 4 bases; junction bases not matched to a gene: 8. The CDR3 extends over 14 amino acids. In germline, CDR1 is ENHRY, CDR2 SYGVKD.

The rearrangement uses TRBV7-8 and TRBJ1-2; TRBD1 is a possible D gene (5 bases). CDR3 length: 13 residues. V lost 6 bases, J lost 6 bases, and 14 bases lay in between. Per germline, CDR1 SGHVS and CDR2 FQNEAQ. The DNA for the CDR3 is TGTGCCAGCAGATCCCCCGCAGGGAATGGCTACACCTTC. Protein product: CASRSPAGNGYTF.

This chain links TRBV4-1 with TRBJ1-6; D not resolved. Per germline, CDR1 MGHRA and CDR2 YSYEKL. V was pared by 4 bases and J by 0 bases, with 7 bases between. The CDR3 extends over 15 amino acids. The CDR3 sequence: CASSPGSSYNSPLHF. The CDR3 DNA reads TGCGCCAGCAGCCCGGGAAGCTCCTATAATTCACCCCTCCACTTT.

Note on this clone: This may be a read error, as it is one base from a much larger clone. CDR3 sequence reads: CASSRQGNTEAFF. The CDR3 coding sequence is TGTGCCAGCAGTCGACAGGGGAACACTGAAGCTTTCTTT. The chain employs TRBV11-3 and TRBJ1-1; 7 bases match TRBD1. Per germline, CDR1 SGHNT and CDR2 YENEEA. The V gene end was trimmed by 6 bases and the J gene end by 1 base; junction bases not matched to a gene: 2. CDR3 length equals 13 residues.

The chain joins TRBV11-3 to TRBJ2-3, with D possibly TRBD1 on 6 matching bases. Between the trimmed V and J ends, which lost 6 bases and 4 bases, there was a span of 11 bases. The CDR3 covers 13 residues. Germline values: CDR1 SGHNT, CDR2 YENEEA. The CDR3 nucleotides read TGTGCCAGCAGTTTTACAGGGTCAGATACGCAGTATTTT. Its protein is CASSFTGSDTQYF.

This sequence joins TRBV7-2 and TRBJ1-1; D is perhaps TRBD1 (5 bases). This CDR3 is built from 17 residues. Looked up from germline, CDR1 is SGHTA and CDR2 is FQGNSA. Between the trimmed V and J ends, which lost 5 bases and 0 bases, there was a span of 19 bases. The CDR3 sequence: CASSQPQTAPMNTEAFF. The CDR3 coding sequence is TGTGCCAGCAGCCAACCGCAGACAGCACCAATGAACACTGAAGCTTTCTTT.

The chain links TRBV19 to TRBJ1-4; D ambiguous. The length of the CDR3 is 13 residues. V was trimmed by 7 bases and J by 0 bases, leaving 6 bases between them. From germline, CDR1 is LNHDA and CDR2 SQIVND (reference sequence). The CDR3 region is CASNGATNEKLFF. DNA of the CDR3: TGTGCCAGTAACGGGGCAACTAATGAAAAACTGTTTTTT.

The chain is built from TRBV7-9 and TRBJ1-3, with TRBD1 as a possible D gene (5 bases). The CDR3 contains 15 residues. The V gene's germline CDR1 is SEHNR and CDR2 FQNEAQ (reference sequence). V was trimmed by 5 bases and J by 0 bases, leaving 11 bases between them. The DNA for the CDR3 is TGTGCCAGCAGCCCACAGGCCCTCTCTGGAAACACCATATATTTT. Residues: CASSPQALSGNTIYF. Supplemented by reference TRBV7-9 and TRBJ1-3, the full variable domain reads DTGVSQNPRHKITKRGQNVTFRCDPISEHNRLYWYRQTLGQGPEFLTYFQNEAQLEKSRLLSDRFSAERPKGSFSTLEIQRTEQGDSAMYLCASSPQALSGNTIYFGEGSWLTVV.

The rearrangement links TRBV19 to TRBJ1-5, with 8 bases that match TRBD1. This CDR3 contains 14 residues. Per the germline V gene, CDR1 is LNHDA and CDR2 is SQIVND (reference sequence). The V segment lost 6 bases and the J segment 6 bases; nucleotides outside the gene matches: 7. The CDR3 sequence is CASRIWTGSQPQHF. DNA of the CDR3: TGTGCCAGTAGGATCTGGACAGGGTCTCAGCCCCAGCATTTT.

The rearrangement uses TRBV5-1 and TRBJ1-5; 9 bases align to TRBD1. CDR3 length: 15 amino acids. The ends lost 4 bases at V and 3 bases at J; junction bases unmatched: 5. Germline values: CDR1 SGHRS, CDR2 YFSETQ. This CDR3 is CASSPGDRDNQPQHF. In DNA form, the CDR3 reads TGCGCCAGCAGCCCTGGGGACAGGGACAATCAGCCCCAGCATTTT.

The chain joins TRBV9 to TRBJ2-7; D gene uncertain. The germline CDR1 and CDR2 sequences are SGDLS and YYNGEE. This CDR3 contains 15 residues. V shed 0 bases and J shed 0 bases, with 10 bases lying between them. In DNA, the CDR3 is TGTGCCAGCAGCGTAGGCTACGGAGACTCCTACGAGCAGTACTTC. This encodes CASSVGYGDSYEQYF. Full variable domain (outside the CDR3, taken from reference TRBV9 and TRBJ2-7): DSGVTQTPKHLITATGQRVTLRCSPRSGDLSVYWYQQSLDQGLQFLIQYYNGEERAKGNILERFSAQQFPDLHSELNLSSLELGDSALYFCASSVGYGDSYEQYFGPGTRLTVT.

The chain links TRBV6-2 or TRBV6-3 to TRBJ1-1; D might be TRBD1 (5 bases). V was shortened by 0 bases and J by 0 bases, with 8 bases between the two germline ends. The CDR3 runs to 15 residues. Germline V gives CDR1 MNHEY, CDR2 SVGEGT. CDR3 bases: TGTGCCAGCAGTTACTCAGGGGAAATGAACACTGAAGCTTTCTTT. This encodes CASSYSGEMNTEAFF.

This clone was observed a handful of times. V is TRBV15 and J is TRBJ1-1; 7 positions agree with TRBD1. The CDR3 has 16 amino acids. CDR1 and CDR2 (germline): LNHNV, YYDKDF (reference sequence). Trimming cost V 4 bases and J 7 bases; bases outside gene matches: 15. The CDR3 bases are TGTGCCACCAGCAATATCGGAAGGACAGGACGTTATGAAGCTTTCTTT. Translating gives CATSNIGRTGRYEAFF.

V gene TRBV11-2 combines with J gene TRBJ2-1, with 7 bases identical to TRBD1. The length of the CDR3 is 15 residues. Germline loops: CDR1 SGHAT, CDR2 FQNNGV. V lost 7 bases, J lost 2 bases, and 8 bases stayed unmatched. CDR3 region: CASTTRTGTYNEQFF. CDR3 DNA sequence: TGTGCCAGCACAACGAGGACAGGAACCTACAATGAGCAGTTCTTC.

The J gene is TRBJ1-3, the V gene TRBV23-1; 9 bases fit TRBD1. TRBV23-1 has ORF status, its function being uncertain. The CDR3 totals 18 residues. V dropped 4 bases and J dropped 0; count of bases not matched to a gene: 10. The CDR3, as DNA: TGCGCCAGCAGTCCGGGACAGGGTGGTATCGACTCTGGAAACACCATATATTTT. It translates to CASSPGQGGIDSGNTIYF.

A note on this clone: In the same sample, other DNA sequences code for this CDR3. The chain combines TRBV7-9 with TRBJ1-1, with D hard to call. The germline V gene encodes CDR1 SEHNR and CDR2 FQNEAQ (reference sequence). V lost 4 bases, J lost 4 bases, and 4 bases lay in between. This CDR3 has 11 residues. The CDR3 sequence: CASSSGTEAFF. CDR3 sequence (DNA): TGTGCCAGCAGCTCGGGCACTGAAGCTTTCTTT.

The chain carries TRBV12-3 or TRBV12-4 and TRBJ1-1, with 9 bases fitting TRBD1. The trim removed 4 bases at V and 13 bases at J, leaving 7 bases unmatched. The CDR3 totals 12 residues. The chain's CDR3 is CASSSRTGVFFF. The CDR3 coding sequence is TGTGCCAGCAGTTCCCGGACAGGGGTATTTTTCTTT.

The chain joins TRBV9 to TRBJ2-7, with a weak D call TRBD2 (5 bases). The CDR3 consists of 14 residues. The V gene lost 0 bases and the J gene lost 7 bases, with 14 bases spanning the gap. Germline assignment: CDR1 SGDLS and CDR2 YYNGEE. CDR3 coding DNA: TGTGCCAGCAGCGTAGGAGGACTGAAGACAGAGCAGTACTTC. Translated: CASSVGGLKTEQYF.

V usage is TRBV5-1 and J usage is TRBJ2-7, with 7 bases fitting TRBD2. Trimming removed 4 bases from V and 3 bases from J; junction bases left unmatched: 16. This CDR3 region has 17 residues. Germline loops: CDR1 SGHRS, CDR2 YFSETQ. The CDR3 spells CASSAAPVGGGIYEQYF. DNA for the CDR3: TGCGCCAGCAGCGCCGCGCCCGTGGGGGGAGGGATCTACGAGCAGTACTTC.

CDR3 region: CASSQTGGAGTEAFF. CDR3 coding DNA: TGTGCCAGCAGCCAAACGGGGGGCGCCGGCACTGAAGCTTTCTTT. The chain employs TRBV3-1 (or the pseudogene TRBV3-2) and TRBJ1-1; perhaps TRBD1 as D (6 bases). V was clipped by 2 bases and J by 4 bases, with 14 bases between them. The CDR3 contains 15 residues. Germline V gene sequence: CDR1 LGHDT, CDR2 YNNKEL (reference sequence).

This clone was counted only a few times. In the same sample, other DNA sequences code for this CDR3. V usage is TRBV12-3 or TRBV12-4 and J usage is TRBJ1-1; no clear D gene. With 6 bases removed from V and 1 base from J, the gap between germline ends came to 6 bases. The CDR3 runs to 12 residues. Here the CDR3 reads CASSPGNTEAFF. CDR3 in DNA: TGTGCCAGCAGCCCCGGGAACACTGAAGCTTTCTTT.

The J gene is TRBJ2-7, the V gene TRBV12-5; TRBD1 is a possible D gene (6 bases). Trimming removed 7 bases at V and 0 bases at J, with 25 bases between. This CDR3 is built from 18 residues. The germline V gene encodes CDR1 LGHNT and CDR2 FRNRAP. The DNA for the CDR3 is TGTGCTAGTGTCCCTAAGGATCACCGTAACAGGGACTCCTACGAGCAGTACTTC. Translated, it gives CASVPKDHRNRDSYEQYF.

The chain has TRBV3-1 (or the pseudogene TRBV3-2) and TRBJ2-2, with 7 nucleotides matching TRBD2. With V trimmed by 0 bases and J by 5 bases, 12 bases remained unmatched. The CDR3 extends over 18 amino acids. CDR1 and CDR2 from the germline V gene are LGHDT and YNNKEL (reference sequence). This chain's CDR3 is CASSQEGLLGGGTGELFF. CDR3 in DNA: TGTGCCAGCAGCCAAGAAGGGTTGCTCGGGGGAGGGACCGGGGAGCTGTTTTTT.